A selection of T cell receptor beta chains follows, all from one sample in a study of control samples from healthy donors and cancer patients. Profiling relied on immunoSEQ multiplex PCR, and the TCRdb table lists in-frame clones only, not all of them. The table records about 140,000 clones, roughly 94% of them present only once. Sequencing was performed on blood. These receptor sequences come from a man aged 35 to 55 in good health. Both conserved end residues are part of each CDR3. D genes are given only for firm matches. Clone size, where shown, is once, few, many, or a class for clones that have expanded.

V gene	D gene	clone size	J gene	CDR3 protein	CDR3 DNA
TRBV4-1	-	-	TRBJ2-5	CASSQSLRRDNQETQYF	TGCGCCAGCAGCCAATCCCTTAGAAGGGACAACCAAGAGACCCAGTACTTC
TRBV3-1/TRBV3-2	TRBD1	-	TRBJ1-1	CASSHHSGTGTTQETEAFF	TGTGCCAGCAGCCATCATTCGGGGACAGGAACTACTCAGGAAACTGAAGCTTTCTTT
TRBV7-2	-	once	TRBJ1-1	CASSRGGGNTEAFF	TGTGCCAGCAGCAGGGGAGGGGGGAACACTGAAGCTTTCTTT
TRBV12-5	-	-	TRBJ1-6	CASGLVIKGKTFGNSPLHF	TGTGCTAGTGGTTTGGTAATAAAGGGCAAAACATTCGGGAATTCACCCCTCCACTTT
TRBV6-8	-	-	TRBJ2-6	CASIGCSGANVLTF	TGTGCCAGCATCGGGTGCTCTGGGGCCAACGTCCTGACTTTC
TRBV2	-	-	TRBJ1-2	CAPLGDQAYGYTF	TGTGCCCCCCTCGGGGACCAAGCTTATGGCTACACCTTC
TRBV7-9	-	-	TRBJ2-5	CASSQLRVNLLGTQYF	TGTGCCAGCAGCCAACTCAGGGTTAATTTGTTGGGGACCCAGTACTTC
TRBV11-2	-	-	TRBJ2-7	CASSLRTVSYEQYF	TGTGCCAGCAGCTTACGGACGGTGTCCTACGAGCAGTACTTC
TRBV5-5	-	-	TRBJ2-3	CASSLYQGSDTQYF	TGTGCCAGCAGCTTGTACCAGGGATCAGATACGCAGTATTTT
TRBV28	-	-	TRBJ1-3	CASGYGNTIYF	TGTGCCAGTGGGTACGGAAACACCATATATTTT
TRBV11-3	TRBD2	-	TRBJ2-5	CASSRGGTETQYF	TGTGCCAGCTCCCGGGGGGGCACAGAGACCCAGTACTTC
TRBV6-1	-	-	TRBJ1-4	CASSEVRWDEKLFF	TGTGCCAGCAGTGAAGTACGCTGGGATGAAAAACTGTTTTTT
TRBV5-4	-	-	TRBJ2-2	CASSLDRNTGELFF	TGTGCCAGCAGCTTGGACAGGAACACCGGGGAGCTGTTTTTT
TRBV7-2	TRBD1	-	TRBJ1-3	CASSLDGDRGNTIYF	TGTGCCAGCAGCTTAGACGGGGACAGAGGAAACACCATATATTTT
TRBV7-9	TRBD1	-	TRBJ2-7	CASSSGTEDYEQYF	TGTGCCAGCAGCTCCGGGACAGAGGACTACGAGCAGTACTTC
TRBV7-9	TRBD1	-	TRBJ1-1	CASSATGGNTEAFF	TGTGCCAGCAGCGCGACAGGGGGGAACACTGAAGCTTTCTTT
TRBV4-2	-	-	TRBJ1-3	CASSQEGRSEGNTIYF	TGTGCCAGCAGCCAAGAGGGGCGTTCCGAAGGAAACACCATATATTTT
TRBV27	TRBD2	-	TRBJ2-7	CASSLSGGTYEQYF	TGTGCCAGCAGTTTATCGGGGGGGACCTACGAGCAGTACTTC